These 23 T cell receptor beta chains were sequenced from one sample in a study of blood T cells in healthy people across ages (dated by TCRdb to about 2015). The library was built by means of 5' RACE. The sequencer was an Illumina HiSeq 2500. The second PCR ran for about 6 to 12 cycles and used a J-beta primer mix along with a sample-barcoded 5' primer. TCRdb reanalyzed the raw reads on its own, using fastp at Q25 for trimming and MiXCR for clone calling, and kept in-frame beta chains. Here each entry gathers all rows of one CDR3 protein and keeps the most common genes and DNA. The table for this sample lists over a million distinct CDR3 sequences; 40% to 45% of them were counted only once. The ten largest clones add up to over 15% of the sample. Sample: blood. The receptors shown here come from a woman aged 60-70 years in good health.

V and J are TRBV21-1 and TRBJ1-6; TRBD1 is the table's D call, not checked against the DNA. TRBV21-1 is a pseudogene. CDR3 length equals 16 residues. The CDR3: CASSSLERTGPSPLHF. CDR3 bases: TGTGCCAGCAGCTCCCTCGAGAGGACAGGGCCCTCACCCCTCCACTTT.

V is TRBV7-2 and J is TRBJ1-1; D not certain. The CDR3 spans 14 residues. Trimming cost V 1 base and J 4 bases, with 10 bases left between them. The V gene's germline CDR1 is SGHTA and CDR2 FQGNSA. Here the CDR3 reads CASSLVSMATEAFF. Here the CDR3 DNA reads TGTGCCAGCAGCTTAGTTTCGATGGCCACTGAAGCTTTCTTT.

The chain recombines TRBV24-1 with TRBJ2-2; unclear D gene. The CDR3 contains 12 residues. Per the germline V gene, CDR1 is KGHDR and CDR2 is SFDVKD. The ends were cut back, 4 bases at V and 4 bases at J, with 3 bases in the middle. The CDR3 protein is CATSDSTGELFF. The CDR3 region has the DNA TGTGCCACCAGTGACTCCACCGGGGAGCTGTTTTTT.

The genes are TRBV25-1 and TRBJ1-6; D may be TRBD1 (6 bases). Trimming shortened V by 1 base and J by 9 bases, and 10 bases separated the two germline ends. There are 14 residues in the CDR3. Per germline, CDR1 MGHDK and CDR2 SYGVNS. The CDR3 is CASSELQGFSPLHF. In DNA form, the CDR3 reads TGTGCCAGCAGTGAATTACAGGGATTTTCACCCCTCCACTTT. Looking up the rest from reference TRBV25-1 and TRBJ1-6 gives the full variable domain: EADIYQTPRYLVIGTGKKITLECSQTMGHDKMYWYQQDPGMELHLIHYSYGVNSTEKGDLSSESTVSRIRTEHFPLTLESARPSHTSQYLCASSELQGFSPLHFGNGTRLTVT.

This chain joins TRBV7-9 and TRBJ1-1; tentative D call: TRBD1 (5 bases). CDR1 and CDR2 from the germline V gene are SEHNR and FQNEAQ (reference sequence). The CDR3 is made up of 15 amino acids. Trimming removed 5 bases from V and 0 bases from J, with 13 bases in between. CDR3 DNA sequence: TGTGCCAGCAGCCCCCCCAGGGCGTTGAACACTGAAGCTTTCTTT. Protein sequence: CASSPPRALNTEAFF.

This clonotype came up a few times. This chain connects TRBV9 to TRBJ2-3, with D uncertain. The CDR3 length is 14 residues. From germline, CDR1 is SGDLS and CDR2 YYNGEE. V was cut by 0 bases and J by 0 bases, with 5 bases left in between. The CDR3: CASSVVESTDTQYF. CDR3 DNA sequence: TGTGCCAGCAGCGTAGTAGAGAGCACAGATACGCAGTATTTT.

This clonotype was seen at least ten times. The chain has TRBV20-1 and TRBJ2-7; 7 bases map to TRBD1. There are 14 residues in the CDR3. The germline gives CDR1 DFQATT, CDR2 SNEGSKA (reference sequence). The V gene end was trimmed by 6 bases and the J gene end by 0 bases; junction bases not matched to a gene: 8. CDR3 nucleotides: TGCAGTGCAACTACAGGGGTTTACTCCTACGAGCAGTACTTC. Translated: CSATTGVYSYEQYF.

This clonotype was seen only a few times. The chain recombines TRBV2 with TRBJ1-1; weak D call: TRBD1 (6 bases). The CDR3 is 11 residues long. Germline CDR1 is SNHLY and CDR2 is FYNNEI. V was pared by 5 bases and J by 8 bases, with 9 bases between. CDR3 amino acids: CASSFDREAFF. The CDR3 DNA is TGTGCCAGCAGTTTCGACAGGGAAGCTTTCTTT. Looking up the rest from reference TRBV2 and TRBJ1-1 gives the full variable domain: EPEVTQTPSHQVTQMGQEVILRCVPISNHLYFYWYRQILGQKVEFLVSFYNNEISEKSEIFDDQFSVERPDGSNFTLKIRSTKLEDSAMYFCASSFDREAFFGQGTRLTVV.

J is TRBJ2-7 and V is TRBV7-7; TRBD2 aligns across 11 bases. Germline V lookup: CDR1 SSHAT, CDR2 FNYEAQ (reference sequence). The CDR3 consists of 23 residues. V lost 5 bases to trimming and J lost 0 bases; unmatched junction nucleotides: 27. CDR3 nucleotides: TGTGCCAGCAGCCCGTTAAACCCCATACTAGCGGGGGTGGGCGAGGGAATCTCCTACGAGCAGTACTTC. This codes for CASSPLNPILAGVGEGISYEQYF.

This clonotype occurred a few times. The chain combines TRBV18 with TRBJ1-1; D is perhaps TRBD1 (6 bases). Germline assignment: CDR1 KGHSH and CDR2 LQKENI. CDR3 length equals 16 residues. Trimming took off 0 bases at V and 4 bases at J, with 15 bases between the two ends. CDR3 loop: CASSPPDREPGTEAFF. In DNA, the CDR3 is TGTGCCAGCTCACCACCGGACAGAGAACCGGGCACTGAAGCTTTCTTT.

The chain links TRBV2 to TRBJ2-1; TRBD1 matches at 10 bases. CDR3 length: 14 amino acids. Trimming cost V 6 bases and J 5 bases; bases outside gene matches: 4. Looked up from germline, CDR1 is SNHLY and CDR2 is FYNNEI. In nucleotides, the CDR3 is TGTGCCAGCAGGCCGGGACAGGGGAACAATGAGCAGTTCTTC. Protein product: CASRPGQGNNEQFF.

The rearrangement joins TRBV10-2 to TRBJ2-5; D uncertain. CDR1 is WSHSY and CDR2 is SAAADI in the germline V gene. V was clipped by 5 bases and J by 11 bases, with 30 bases between them. CDR3 length: 17 residues. CDR3 DNA sequence: TGCGCCAGCAGTTCCCAATGGGAAAGTTTAGGGAACGATGAGCAGTACTTC. Translating it yields CASSSQWESLGNDEQYF.

This clonotype appeared a few times. This chain uses TRBV4-2 with TRBJ1-2; no clear D. This CDR3 is 14 amino acids long. Trimming pared 5 bases from V and 8 bases from J, leaving 18 bases between. Germline V gene sequence: CDR1 LGHNA, CDR2 YNFKEQ. CDR3 DNA: TGTGCCAGCAGCTCCCAACTCCAGGCGGAGGGCTACACCTTC. It translates to CASSSQLQAEGYTF.

This clonotype has just a few counts. The CDR3 is CSVEVGFTDTQYF. CDR3 in DNA: TGCAGCGTTGAAGTAGGATTCACAGATACGCAGTATTTT. This chain joins TRBV29-1 and TRBJ2-3; no reliable D call. This CDR3 has 13 amino acids. V lost 1 base, J lost 2 bases, and 7 bases lay in between. Germline V lookup: CDR1 SQVTM, CDR2 ANQGSEA.

Turning to this clonotype: Just one base apart from a much larger clone, this may be a read error. The gene calls are TRBV4-2 and TRBJ2-1; the D is unclear. Germline V lookup: CDR1 LGHNA, CDR2 YNFKEQ. With 4 bases removed from V and 10 bases from J, the gap between germline ends came to 17 bases. The length of the CDR3 is 14 residues. In DNA, the CDR3 is TGTGCCAGCAGCCCAGCCGACTCCTTCTACGAGCAGTTCTTC. Protein: CASSPADSFYEQFF.

V gene TRBV2 combines with J gene TRBJ1-2; D unresolved. The CDR3 is 14 amino acids. Trimming removed 5 bases from V and 8 bases from J, with 18 bases in between. Germline CDR1 is SNHLY and CDR2 is FYNNEI. The CDR3, as DNA: TGTGCCAGCAGTCATGAATCCTCGCATGTAGGCTACACCTTC. Translated, it gives CASSHESSHVGYTF.

The chain uses TRBV10-3 and TRBJ2-5; TRBD1 is a possible D gene (6 bases). The end of the DNA aligns better with TRBJ2-7, so the J call may be wrong. The CDR3 loop spans 14 amino acids. Per germline, CDR1 ENHRY and CDR2 SYGVKD. Written as DNA, the CDR3 is TGTGCCATCAAGGGGGACGTGGGACCGGCCGAGCAGTACTTC. Translating it yields CAIKGDVGPAEQYF.

The genes are TRBV25-1 and TRBJ2-2; D remains ambiguous. V lost 8 bases, J lost 5 bases, and 9 bases lay in between. CDR1 is MGHDK, CDR2 SYGVNS, per germline. The length of the CDR3 is 12 residues. The CDR3 nucleotides are TGTGCCAGCCGAATAGGAACCGGGGAGCTGTTTTTT. This gives the protein CASRIGTGELFF.

This clonotype has more than one count but fewer than ten. The chain carries TRBV20-1 and TRBJ2-7; 16 bases line up with TRBD2. Germline assignment: CDR1 DFQATT and CDR2 SNEGSKA (reference sequence). V dropped 6 bases and J dropped 7; count of bases not matched to a gene: 6. The CDR3 length is 14 residues. CDR3 DNA: TGCAGTGCCAAGGGACTAGCGGGAGGGCAGGAGCAGTACTTC. This encodes CSAKGLAGGQEQYF.

The chain links TRBV5-5 to TRBJ2-4; TRBD2 is a possible D gene (6 bases). Germline V gene data show CDR1 as SGHKS and CDR2 as YYEKEE (reference sequence). The CDR3 has 14 residues. Trimming left V 4 bases short and J 8 bases short, with 16 bases between. The DNA for the CDR3 is TGTGCCAGCAGCAACCGCGGGGTCGGGGACATTCAGTACTTC. As protein: CASSNRGVGDIQYF.

This chain joins TRBV2 and TRBJ2-1, with 8 bases identical to TRBD2. After removal of 4 bases from V and 5 bases from J, the junction contained 7 bases not matched to a gene. CDR3 size: 15 residues. Germline CDR1 SNHLY, CDR2 FYNNEI. The CDR3 is CASSALLAANNEQFF. CDR3 sequence (DNA): TGTGCCAGCAGTGCCCTACTAGCGGCCAACAATGAGCAGTTCTTC. The entire variable domain, with the rest obtained from reference TRBV2 and TRBJ2-1, is as follows: EPEVTQTPSHQVTQMGQEVILRCVPISNHLYFYWYRQILGQKVEFLVSFYNNEISEKSEIFDDQFSVERPDGSNFTLKIRSTKLEDSAMYFCASSALLAANNEQFFGPGTRLTVL.

This clonotype was seen a handful of times. CDR3 protein: CASSFGGGAYEQYF. The CDR3 DNA sequence: TGTGCCAGCAGCTTTGGGGGAGGGGCCTACGAGCAGTACTTC. The chain joins TRBV7-9 to TRBJ2-7; 7 bases match TRBD2. CDR3 length: 14 residues. After removal of 3 bases from V and 2 bases from J, the junction contained 4 bases not matched to a gene. Germline CDR1 reads SEHNR; CDR2 reads FQNEAQ (reference sequence). Full variable domain (remainder filled in from reference TRBV7-9 and TRBJ2-7): DTGVSQNPRHKITKRGQNVTFRCDPISEHNRLYWYRQTLGQGPEFLTYFQNEAQLEKSRLLSDRFSAERPKGSFSTLEIQRTEQGDSAMYLCASSFGGGAYEQYFGPGTRLTVT.

V gene TRBV27 combines with J gene TRBJ2-5; D might be TRBD1 or TRBD2, each matching 6 bases. Germline V gene lookup returns CDR1 MNHEY and CDR2 SMNVEV (reference sequence). The CDR3 has 14 residues. V lost 6 bases, J lost 4 bases, and 15 bases lay in between. This CDR3 is CASRGAGGGETQYF. The CDR3 nucleotides are TGTGCCAGCAGGGGGGCCGGGGGCGGAGAGACCCAGTACTTC.